This T cell receptor (beta chain) derives from a study of shared clonotypes between healthy human individuals. Trimming stripped 6 bases from V and 0 bases from J, with 9 bases between. The germline gives CDR1 MNHEY, CDR2 SMNVEV (reference sequence). The length of the CDR3 is 13 residues. Naive-designated CD8 cells lacked CD45RO, were positively enriched for CCR7, and omitted terminally differentiated effector memory CD45RA+ cells. There were only Caucasian adults among the donors, and all lived in Nashville, Tennessee. To note about this clone: Its antigen is not known.

Replicate sorted-subset PCRs were loaded with around 220 ng DNA, 30,000 or so T cell genomes. The assay was immunoSEQ multiplex PCR, and TCRdb's table has in-frame clones only and misses some. The sample carries about 610,000 clones, roughly 95% recorded once. Findings of the study overall: The study drew on few donors, limiting represented genetic and exposure-history diversity.

The chain uses TRBV27 and TRBJ2-7; possible D gene TRBD1, 6 bases. The TCR sequence derives from a woman in her twenties or thirties in good health. What was sequenced was naive CD8+ T cells sorted from blood. The CDR3 bases are TGTGCCAGCAGGGGGGCGCACTCCTACGAGCAGTACTTC. Translated, it gives CASRGAHSYEQYF.